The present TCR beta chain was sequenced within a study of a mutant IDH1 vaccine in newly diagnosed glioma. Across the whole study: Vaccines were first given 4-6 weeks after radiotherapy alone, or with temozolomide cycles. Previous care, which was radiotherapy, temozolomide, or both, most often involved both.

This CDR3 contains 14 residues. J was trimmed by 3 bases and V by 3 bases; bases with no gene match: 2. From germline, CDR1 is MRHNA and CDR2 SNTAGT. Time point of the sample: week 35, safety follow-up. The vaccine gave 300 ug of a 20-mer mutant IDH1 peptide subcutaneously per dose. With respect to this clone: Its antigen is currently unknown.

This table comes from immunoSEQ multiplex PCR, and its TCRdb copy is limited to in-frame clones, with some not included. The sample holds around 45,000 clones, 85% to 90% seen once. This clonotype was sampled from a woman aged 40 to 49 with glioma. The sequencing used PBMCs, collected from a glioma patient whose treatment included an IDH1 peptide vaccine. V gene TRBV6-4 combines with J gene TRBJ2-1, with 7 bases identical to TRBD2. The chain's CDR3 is CASSESGGYNEQFF. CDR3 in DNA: TGTGCCAGCAGTGAATCGGGAGGCTACAATGAGCAGTTCTTC.